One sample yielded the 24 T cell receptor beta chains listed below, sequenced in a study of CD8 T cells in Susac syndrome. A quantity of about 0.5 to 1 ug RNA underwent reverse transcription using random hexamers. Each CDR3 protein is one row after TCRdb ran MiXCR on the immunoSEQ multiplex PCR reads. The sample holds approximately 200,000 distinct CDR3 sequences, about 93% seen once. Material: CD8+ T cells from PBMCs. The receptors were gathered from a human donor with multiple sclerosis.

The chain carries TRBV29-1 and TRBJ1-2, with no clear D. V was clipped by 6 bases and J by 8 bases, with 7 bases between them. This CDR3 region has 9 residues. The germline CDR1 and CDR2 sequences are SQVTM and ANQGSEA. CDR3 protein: CSVGMGYTF. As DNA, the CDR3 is TGCAGCGTCGGAATGGGCTACACCTTC.

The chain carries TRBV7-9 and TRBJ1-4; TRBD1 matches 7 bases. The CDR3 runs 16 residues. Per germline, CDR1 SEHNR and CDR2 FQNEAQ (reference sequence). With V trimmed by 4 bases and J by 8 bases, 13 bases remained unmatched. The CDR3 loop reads CASSYAGGTAPEKLFF. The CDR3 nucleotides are TGTGCCAGCAGCTACGCAGGGGGGACGGCCCCGGAAAAACTGTTTTTT.

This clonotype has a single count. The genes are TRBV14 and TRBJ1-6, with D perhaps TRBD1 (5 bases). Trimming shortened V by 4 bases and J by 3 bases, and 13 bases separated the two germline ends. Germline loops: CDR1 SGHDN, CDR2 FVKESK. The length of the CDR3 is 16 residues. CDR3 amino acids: CASSPTADDYNSPLHF. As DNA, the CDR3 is TGTGCCAGCAGCCCGACAGCAGATGACTATAATTCACCCCTCCACTTT.

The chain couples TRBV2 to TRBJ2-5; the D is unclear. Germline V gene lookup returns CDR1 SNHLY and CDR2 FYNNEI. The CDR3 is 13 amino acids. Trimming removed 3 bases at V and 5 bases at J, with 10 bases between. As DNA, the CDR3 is TGTGCCAGCAGTGATGGGATAGGGGAGACCCAGTACTTC. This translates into CASSDGIGETQYF.

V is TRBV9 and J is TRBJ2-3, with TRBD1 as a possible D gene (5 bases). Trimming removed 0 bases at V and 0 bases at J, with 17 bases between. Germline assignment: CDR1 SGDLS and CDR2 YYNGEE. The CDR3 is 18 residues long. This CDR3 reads CASSVGGPSGPSTDTQYF. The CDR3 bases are TGTGCCAGCAGCGTAGGGGGCCCCTCCGGGCCCAGCACAGATACGCAGTATTTT. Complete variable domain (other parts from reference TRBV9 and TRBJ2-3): DSGVTQTPKHLITATGQRVTLRCSPRSGDLSVYWYQQSLDQGLQFLIQYYNGEERAKGNILERFSAQQFPDLHSELNLSSLELGDSALYFCASSVGGPSGPSTDTQYFGPGTRLTVL.

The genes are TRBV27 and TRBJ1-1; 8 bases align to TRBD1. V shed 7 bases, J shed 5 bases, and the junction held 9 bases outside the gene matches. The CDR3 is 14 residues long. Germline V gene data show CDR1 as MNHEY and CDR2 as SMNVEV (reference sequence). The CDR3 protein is CASTPRDRRTEAFF. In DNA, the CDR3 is TGTGCCAGCACCCCAAGGGACAGGAGGACTGAAGCTTTCTTT.

The chain's CDR3 is CASSTLVLGTSGSHEQFF. In DNA, the CDR3 is TGTGCCAGCAGTACTTTAGTCCTAGGGACTAGCGGGAGTCATGAGCAGTTCTTC. This chain uses TRBV28 with TRBJ2-1; 14 bases are shared with TRBD2. Germline CDR1 MDHEN, CDR2 SYDVKM. With 5 bases clipped from V and 8 bases from J, the junction kept 14 bases outside the gene matches. This CDR3 comprises 18 residues.

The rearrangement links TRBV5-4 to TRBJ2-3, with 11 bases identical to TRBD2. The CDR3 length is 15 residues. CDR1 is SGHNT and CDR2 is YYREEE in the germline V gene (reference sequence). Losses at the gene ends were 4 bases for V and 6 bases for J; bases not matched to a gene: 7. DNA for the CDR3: TGTGCCAGCAGCGGGGGACTAGCGGTGGCTGATACGCAGTATTTT. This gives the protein CASSGGLAVADTQYF.

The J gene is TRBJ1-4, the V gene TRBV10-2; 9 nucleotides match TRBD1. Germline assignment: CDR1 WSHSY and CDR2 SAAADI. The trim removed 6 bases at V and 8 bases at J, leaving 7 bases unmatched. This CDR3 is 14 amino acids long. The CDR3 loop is CASRPGQGVEKLFF. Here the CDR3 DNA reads TGCGCCAGCAGGCCGGGACAGGGAGTAGAAAAACTGTTTTTT.

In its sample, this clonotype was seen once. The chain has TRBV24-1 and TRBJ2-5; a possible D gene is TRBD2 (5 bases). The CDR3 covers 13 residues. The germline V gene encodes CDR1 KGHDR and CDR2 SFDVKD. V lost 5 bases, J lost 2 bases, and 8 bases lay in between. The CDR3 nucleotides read TGTGCCACCAGTGGGACGGGACAAGAGACCCAGTACTTC. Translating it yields CATSGTGQETQYF.

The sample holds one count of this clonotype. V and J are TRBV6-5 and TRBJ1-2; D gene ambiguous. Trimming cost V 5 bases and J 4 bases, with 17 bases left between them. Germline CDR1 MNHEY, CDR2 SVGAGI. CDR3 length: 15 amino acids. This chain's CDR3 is CASSDGRAPSYGYTF. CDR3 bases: TGTGCCAGCAGTGACGGTAGGGCCCCGTCCTATGGCTACACCTTC.

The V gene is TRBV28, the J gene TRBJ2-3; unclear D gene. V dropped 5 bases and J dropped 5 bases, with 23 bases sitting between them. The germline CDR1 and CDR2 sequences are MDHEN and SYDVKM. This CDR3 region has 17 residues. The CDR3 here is CASSPNSRRVLGDTQYF. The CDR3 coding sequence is TGTGCCAGCAGTCCAAACTCCCGCCGGGTCTTGGGAGATACGCAGTATTTT.

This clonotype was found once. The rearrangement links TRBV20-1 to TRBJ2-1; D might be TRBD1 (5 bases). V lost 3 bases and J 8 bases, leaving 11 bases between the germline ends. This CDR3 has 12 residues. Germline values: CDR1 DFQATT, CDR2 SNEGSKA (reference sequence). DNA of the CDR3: TGCAGTGCTAGGGGGCTAACGGATGAGCAGTTCTTC. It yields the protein CSARGLTDEQFF.

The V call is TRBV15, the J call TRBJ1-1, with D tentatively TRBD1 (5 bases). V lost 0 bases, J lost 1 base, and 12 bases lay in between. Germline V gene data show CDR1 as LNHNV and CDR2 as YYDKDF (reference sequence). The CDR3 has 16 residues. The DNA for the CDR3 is TGTGCCACCAGCAGAGAGGCCCGACAGTGGAACACTGAAGCTTTCTTT. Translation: CATSREARQWNTEAFF.

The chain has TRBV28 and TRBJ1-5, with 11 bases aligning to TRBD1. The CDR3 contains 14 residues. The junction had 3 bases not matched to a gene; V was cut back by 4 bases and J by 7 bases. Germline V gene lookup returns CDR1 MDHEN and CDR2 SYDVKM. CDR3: CASSWTGGVQPQHF. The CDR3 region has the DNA TGTGCCAGCAGTTGGACAGGGGGCGTCCAGCCCCAGCATTTT. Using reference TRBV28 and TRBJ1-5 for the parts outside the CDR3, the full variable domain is DVKVTQSSRYLVKRTGEKVFLECVQDMDHENMFWYRQDPGLGLRLIYFSYDVKMKEKGDIPEGYSVSREKKERFSLILESASTNQTSMYLCASSWTGGVQPQHFGDGTRLSIL.

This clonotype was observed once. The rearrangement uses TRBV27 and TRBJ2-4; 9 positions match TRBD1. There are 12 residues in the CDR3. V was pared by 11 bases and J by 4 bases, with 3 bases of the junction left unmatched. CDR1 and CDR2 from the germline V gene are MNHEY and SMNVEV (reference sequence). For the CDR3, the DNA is TGTGCCGGCGGACAGGGGAAAAACATTCAGTACTTC. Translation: CAGGQGKNIQYF.

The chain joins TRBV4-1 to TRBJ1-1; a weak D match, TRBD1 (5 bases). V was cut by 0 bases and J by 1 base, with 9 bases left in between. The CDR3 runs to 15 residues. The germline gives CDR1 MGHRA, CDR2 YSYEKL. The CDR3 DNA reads TGCGCCAGCAGCCAAGAGTTCACAGGGAACACTGAAGCTTTCTTT. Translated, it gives CASSQEFTGNTEAFF.

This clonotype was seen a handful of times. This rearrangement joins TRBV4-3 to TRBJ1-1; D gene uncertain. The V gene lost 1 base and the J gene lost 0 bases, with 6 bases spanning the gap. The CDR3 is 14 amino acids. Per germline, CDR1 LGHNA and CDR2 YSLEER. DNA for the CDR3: TGCGCCAGCAGCCAAGGGCAAATGAACACTGAAGCTTTCTTT. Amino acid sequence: CASSQGQMNTEAFF.

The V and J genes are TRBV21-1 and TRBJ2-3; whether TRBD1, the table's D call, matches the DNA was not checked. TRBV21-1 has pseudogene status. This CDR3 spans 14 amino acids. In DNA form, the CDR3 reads TGTGCCAGCAGCTCACGGACAGGGCCAGATACGCAGTATTTT. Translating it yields CASSSRTGPDTQYF.

CDR3 sequence reads: CATSTDRDRGQETQYF. CDR3 nucleotide sequence: TGTGCCACCAGCACAGACCGGGACAGGGGGCAAGAGACCCAGTACTTC. The chain carries TRBV15 and TRBJ2-5, with 11 bases fitting TRBD1. CDR1 is LNHNV and CDR2 is YYDKDF in the germline V gene (reference sequence). CDR3 length equals 16 residues. The trim removed 4 bases at V and 2 bases at J, leaving 6 bases unmatched.

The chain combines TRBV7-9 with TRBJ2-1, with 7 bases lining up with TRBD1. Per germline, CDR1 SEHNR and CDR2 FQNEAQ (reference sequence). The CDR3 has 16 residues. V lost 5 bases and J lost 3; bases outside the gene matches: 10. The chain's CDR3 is CASSTSGTEFYNEQFF. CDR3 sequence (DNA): TGTGCCAGCAGCACCTCCGGGACAGAGTTCTACAATGAGCAGTTCTTC.

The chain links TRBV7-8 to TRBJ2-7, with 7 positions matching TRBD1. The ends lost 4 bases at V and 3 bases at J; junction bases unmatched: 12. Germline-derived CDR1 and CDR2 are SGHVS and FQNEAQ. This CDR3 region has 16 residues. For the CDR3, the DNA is TGTGCCAGCAGCTGGGGGACCGGGACAGCAGACTACGAGCAGTACTTC. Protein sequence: CASSWGTGTADYEQYF. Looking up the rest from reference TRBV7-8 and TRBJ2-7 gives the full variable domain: GAGVSQSPRYKVAKRGQDVALRCDPISGHVSLFWYQQALGQGPEFLTYFQNEAQLDKSGLPSDRFFAERPEGSVSTLKIQRTQQEDSAVYLCASSWGTGTADYEQYFGPGTRLTVT.

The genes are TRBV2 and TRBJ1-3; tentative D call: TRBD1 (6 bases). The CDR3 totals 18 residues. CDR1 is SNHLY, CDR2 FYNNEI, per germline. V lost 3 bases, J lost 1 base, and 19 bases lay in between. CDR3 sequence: CASSDTNRVWASGNTIYF. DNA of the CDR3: TGTGCCAGCAGTGACACAAACAGGGTTTGGGCATCTGGAAACACCATATATTTT.

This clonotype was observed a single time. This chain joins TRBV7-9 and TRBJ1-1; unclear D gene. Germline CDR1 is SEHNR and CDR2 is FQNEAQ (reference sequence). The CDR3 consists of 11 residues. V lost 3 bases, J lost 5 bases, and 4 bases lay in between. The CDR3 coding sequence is TGTGCCAGCAGCTTTCGGACTGAAGCTTTCTTT. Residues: CASSFRTEAFF.